Detailed here is one T cell receptor beta chain. Its antigen is not identified. Unmatched junction bases numbered 5, after V lost 1 base and J lost 2 bases. This CDR3 is 16 amino acids long. The germline CDR1 and CDR2 sequences are SEHNR and FQNEAQ (reference sequence). This sample is part of a study of identical twins' blood T cells. Study conclusions and caveats: Even for out-of-frame TCRbeta, twins reportedly shared V gene usage much more than unrelated donors.

TCRdb called the 5' RACE reads again in MiXCR, with one record for every CDR3 protein. The table records a few hundred thousand distinct CDR3 sequences, approximately 30% of them present only once. Reared together, all three twin pairs probably met the same infectious agents and vaccines. This receptor was identified in a woman aged 18-49 years in good health. This sequence joins TRBV7-9 and TRBJ2-1, with 7 bases that match TRBD2. Sequencing used PBMCs. For the CDR3, the DNA is TGTGCCAGCAGCTTAGGGGGGGGATTCACCTACAATGAGCAGTTCTTC. Its protein product is CASSLGGGFTYNEQFF. The full variable domain, completed using reference TRBV7-9 and TRBJ2-1, is DTGVSQNPRHKITKRGQNVTFRCDPISEHNRLYWYRQTLGQGPEFLTYFQNEAQLEKSRLLSDRFSAERPKGSFSTLEIQRTEQGDSAMYLCASSLGGGFTYNEQFFGPGTRLTVL.